The entry below describes one T cell receptor (beta chain). This entry comes from a study of cytomegalovirus exposure and HLA in healthy donors. Vbeta (60) and Jbeta (13) primers were used in the PCR. Sequencing was performed with immunoSEQ multiplex PCR; in TCRdb, only in-frame clones are kept and a portion is missing. The sample shows 150,000 to 180,000 clones, about 85% of them seen only once. The CDR3 is 14 amino acids. V lost 5 bases, J lost 1 base, and 11 bases lay in between. The germline V gene has CDR1 MNHEY and CDR2 SVGAGI. Those who donated were healthy bone marrow donors. Sample: PBMCs. The sequence was collected from a man under 40 in good health and CMV-seropositive. The V gene is TRBV6-5, the J gene TRBJ1-1; D may be TRBD1 (5 bases). The CDR3 reads CASSKDIPNTEAFF. The DNA for the CDR3 is TGTGCCAGCAGTAAGGACATCCCGAACACTGAAGCTTTCTTT.